A single sample gave rise to the 6 T cell receptor beta chains below, sequenced in a study of blood T cell repertoires in COVID-19. The data were produced by immunoSEQ multiplex PCR, yet TCRdb's version contains in-frame clones alone and is incomplete. The data contain about 150,000 clones, roughly 90% of them seen just once; the ten biggest clones take up approximately 4.1%. Source material: peripheral blood. The receptor source for this set is a woman in her sixties or seventies with active or convalescent COVID-19.

This chain connects TRBV18 to TRBJ1-4; a weak D match, TRBD1 (6 bases). CDR1 KGHSH and CDR2 LQKENI come from the germline V gene. V was clipped by 3 bases and J by 5 bases, with 16 bases between them. This CDR3 spans 16 amino acids. CDR3: CASSPASRGGNEKLFF. In DNA, the CDR3 is TGTGCCAGCTCACCGGCATCCAGGGGTGGGAATGAAAAACTGTTTTTT. Full variable domain (rest looked up from reference TRBV18 and TRBJ1-4): NAGVMQNPRHLVRRRGQEARLRCSPMKGHSHVYWYRQLPEEGLKFMVYLQKENIIDESGMPKERFSAEFPKEGPSILRIQQVVRGDSAAYFCASSPASRGGNEKLFFGSGTQLSVL.

V and J are TRBV7-6 and TRBJ2-7; a possible D gene is TRBD2 (5 bases). The CDR3 consists of 16 residues. Per germline, CDR1 SGHVS and CDR2 FNYEAQ. Trimming took off 1 base at V and 2 bases at J, with 15 bases between the two ends. CDR3 loop: CASSLGVSSGTYEQYF. CDR3 in DNA: TGTGCCAGCAGCTTAGGGGTCTCCTCGGGGACCTACGAGCAGTACTTC.

This sequence joins TRBV19 and TRBJ1-5, with D possibly matching TRBD1 (6 bases). Germline loops: CDR1 LNHDA, CDR2 SQIVND (reference sequence). V lost 8 bases and J lost 4, with 9 bases in between. The CDR3 runs to 12 residues. The CDR3 is CASLTGNQPQHF. In DNA form, the CDR3 reads TGTGCCAGTCTTACAGGGAATCAGCCCCAGCATTTT.

The chain links TRBV18 to TRBJ1-2; the D gene is possibly TRBD1 (5 bases). V was shortened by 2 bases and J by 3 bases, with 7 bases between the two germline ends. Looked up from germline, CDR1 is KGHSH and CDR2 is LQKENI. The CDR3 is 13 amino acids. The CDR3 DNA reads as TGTGCCAGCTCACCAGGAGGGGACTATGGCTACACCTTC. This codes for CASSPGGDYGYTF.

The V call is TRBV18, the J call TRBJ2-6, with 7 positions matching TRBD1. The V and J ends lost 4 bases and 2 bases, in that order; junction bases with no gene match: 8. Germline V CDR1 and CDR2: KGHSH, LQKENI. CDR3 length: 17 residues. DNA of the CDR3: TGTGCCAGCTCACAAACGACAGGGAATACTGGGGCCAACGTCCTGACTTTC. It encodes CASSQTTGNTGANVLTF.

The V gene is TRBV7-2, the J gene TRBJ2-7, with 7 positions matching TRBD1. This CDR3 comprises 16 residues. The J segment lost 5 bases and the V segment lost 0 bases, leaving 10 bases of the junction unmatched. The germline V gene has CDR1 SGHTA and CDR2 FQGNSA. The CDR3 loop reads CASSLAIGGRVNEQYF. CDR3 DNA: TGTGCCAGCAGCTTAGCTATAGGGGGCAGGGTCAACGAGCAGTACTTC.